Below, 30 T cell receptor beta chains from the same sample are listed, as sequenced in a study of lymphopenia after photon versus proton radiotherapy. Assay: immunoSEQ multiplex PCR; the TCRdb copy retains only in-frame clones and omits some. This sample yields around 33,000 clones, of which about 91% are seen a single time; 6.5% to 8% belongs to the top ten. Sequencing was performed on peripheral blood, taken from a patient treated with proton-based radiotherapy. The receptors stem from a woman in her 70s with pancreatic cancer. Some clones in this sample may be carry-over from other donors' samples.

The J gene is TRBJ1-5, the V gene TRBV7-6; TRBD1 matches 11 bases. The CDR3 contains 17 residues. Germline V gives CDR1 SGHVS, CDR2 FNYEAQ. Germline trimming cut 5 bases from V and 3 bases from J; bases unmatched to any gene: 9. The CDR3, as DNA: TGTGCCAGCAGCCCCCCGGACAGGGGGCCTGTCAATCAGCCCCAGCATTTT. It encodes CASSPPDRGPVNQPQHF.

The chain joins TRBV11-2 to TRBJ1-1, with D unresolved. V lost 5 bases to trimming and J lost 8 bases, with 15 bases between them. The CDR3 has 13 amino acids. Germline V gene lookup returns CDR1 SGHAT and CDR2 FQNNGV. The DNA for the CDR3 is TGTGCCAGCAGCCTAAACCATGGCAGCGAAGCTTTCTTT. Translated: CASSLNHGSEAFF.

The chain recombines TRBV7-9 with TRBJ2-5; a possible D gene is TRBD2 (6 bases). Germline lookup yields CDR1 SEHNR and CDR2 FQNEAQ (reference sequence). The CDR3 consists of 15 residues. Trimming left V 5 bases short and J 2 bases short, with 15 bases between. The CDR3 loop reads CASSPRLDLQETQYF. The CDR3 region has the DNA TGTGCCAGCAGCCCCCGACTAGACCTACAAGAGACCCAGTACTTC.

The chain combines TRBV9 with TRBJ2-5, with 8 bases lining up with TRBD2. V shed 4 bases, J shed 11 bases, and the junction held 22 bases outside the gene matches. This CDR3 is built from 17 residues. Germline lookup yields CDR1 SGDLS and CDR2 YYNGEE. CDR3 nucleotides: TGTGCCAGCAGCCCTCGGTCTCCGGGACTAGGTTCCGCGGAGCAGTACTTC. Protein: CASSPRSPGLGSAEQYF.

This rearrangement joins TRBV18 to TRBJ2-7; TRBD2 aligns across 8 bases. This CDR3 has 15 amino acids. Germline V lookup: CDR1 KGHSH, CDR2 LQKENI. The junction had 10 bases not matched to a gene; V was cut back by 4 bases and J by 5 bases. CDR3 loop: CASSQSNGRADEQYF. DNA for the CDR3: TGTGCCAGCTCACAATCGAACGGGAGGGCCGACGAGCAGTACTTC.

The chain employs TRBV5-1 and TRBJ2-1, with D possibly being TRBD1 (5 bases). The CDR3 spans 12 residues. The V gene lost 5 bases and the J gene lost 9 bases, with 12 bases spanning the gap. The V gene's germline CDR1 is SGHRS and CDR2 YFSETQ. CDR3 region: CASSFRVSEQFF. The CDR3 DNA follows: TGCGCCAGCAGTTTCAGGGTCAGTGAGCAGTTCTTC.

CDR3 nucleotides: TGTGCCTGGAGGGGAACCGGACTAGCGGGAGTGTCTTACGAGCAGTACTTC. Translating gives CAWRGTGLAGVSYEQYF. The chain combines TRBV30 with TRBJ2-7, with 13 bases identical to TRBD2. The CDR3 is 17 residues long. Germline CDR1 GTSNPN, CDR2 SVGIG (reference sequence). V lost 3 bases, J lost 4 bases, and 12 bases stayed unmatched.

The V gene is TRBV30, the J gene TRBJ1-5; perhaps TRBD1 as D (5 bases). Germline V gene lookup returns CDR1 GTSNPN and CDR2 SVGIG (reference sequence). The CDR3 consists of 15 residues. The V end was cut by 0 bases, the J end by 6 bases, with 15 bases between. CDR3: CAWSVVGAGGQPQHF. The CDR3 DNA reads TGTGCCTGGAGTGTGGTTGGGGCCGGAGGTCAGCCCCAGCATTTT.

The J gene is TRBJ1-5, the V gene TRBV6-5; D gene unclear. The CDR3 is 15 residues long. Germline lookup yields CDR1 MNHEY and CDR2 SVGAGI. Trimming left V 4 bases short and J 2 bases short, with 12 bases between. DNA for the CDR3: TGTGCCAGCAGTTTGATAGCTTCAGGCAATCAGCCCCAGCATTTT. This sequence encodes CASSLIASGNQPQHF.

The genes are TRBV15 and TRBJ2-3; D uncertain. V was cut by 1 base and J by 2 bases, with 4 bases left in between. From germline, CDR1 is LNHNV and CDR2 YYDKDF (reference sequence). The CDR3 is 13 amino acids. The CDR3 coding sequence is TGTGCCACCAGCAGAGGGAACACAGATACGCAGTATTTT. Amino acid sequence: CATSRGNTDTQYF.

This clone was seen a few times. As DNA, the CDR3 is TGTGCCACCAGAGCGGGAGGGCCCGACAATGAGCAGTTCTTC. This encodes CATRAGGPDNEQFF. The chain uses TRBV7-9 and TRBJ2-1, with TRBD2 matching over 10 bases. This CDR3 spans 14 amino acids. V was clipped by 10 bases and J by 5 bases; unmatched bases: 8. CDR1 and CDR2 from the germline V gene are SEHNR and FQNEAQ (reference sequence).

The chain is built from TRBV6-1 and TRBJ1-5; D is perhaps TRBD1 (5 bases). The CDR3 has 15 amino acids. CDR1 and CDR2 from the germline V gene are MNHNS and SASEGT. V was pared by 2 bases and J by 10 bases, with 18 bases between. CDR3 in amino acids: CASSESDSRWSPQHF. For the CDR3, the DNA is TGTGCCAGCAGTGAATCAGACAGCCGATGGTCTCCCCAGCATTTT.

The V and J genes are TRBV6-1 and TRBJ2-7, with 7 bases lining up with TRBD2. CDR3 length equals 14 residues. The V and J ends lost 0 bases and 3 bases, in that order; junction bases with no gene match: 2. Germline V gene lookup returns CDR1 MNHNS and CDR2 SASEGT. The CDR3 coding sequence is TGTGCCAGCAGTGAAGCCGGACTAGTCTACGAGCAGTACTTC. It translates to CASSEAGLVYEQYF.

CDR3 amino acids: CASRTGREKLFF. As DNA, the CDR3 is TGTGCCAGCAGGACAGGGCGTGAAAAACTGTTTTTT. This rearrangement joins TRBV27 to TRBJ1-4, with 7 bases aligning to TRBD1. The junction had 2 bases not matched to a gene; V was cut back by 6 bases and J by 7 bases. The germline CDR1 and CDR2 sequences are MNHEY and SMNVEV (reference sequence). CDR3 length: 12 amino acids.

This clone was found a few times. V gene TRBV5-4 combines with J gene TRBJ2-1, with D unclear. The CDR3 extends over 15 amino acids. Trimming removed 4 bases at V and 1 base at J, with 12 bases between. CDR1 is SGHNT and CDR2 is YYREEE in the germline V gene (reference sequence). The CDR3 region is CASSIDPESYNEQFF. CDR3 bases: TGTGCCAGCAGCATTGACCCCGAGTCCTACAATGAGCAGTTCTTC.

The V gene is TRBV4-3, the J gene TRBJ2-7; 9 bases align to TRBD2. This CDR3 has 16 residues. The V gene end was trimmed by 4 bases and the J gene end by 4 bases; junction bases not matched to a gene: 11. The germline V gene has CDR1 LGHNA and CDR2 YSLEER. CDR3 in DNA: TGCGCCAGCAGCCCCTATCGAGGCGGGAGGGGTTACGAGCAGTACTTC. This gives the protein CASSPYRGGRGYEQYF.

The CDR3 spells CASSRGLAEKEVQYF. CDR3 nucleotide sequence: TGTGCCAGCAGTAGGGGACTAGCGGAGAAGGAGGTTCAGTACTTC. The chain is built from TRBV6-5 and TRBJ2-4; 11 positions match TRBD2. With V trimmed by 5 bases and J by 11 bases, 11 bases remained unmatched. This CDR3 has 15 amino acids. Germline CDR1 and CDR2: MNHEY and SVGAGI.

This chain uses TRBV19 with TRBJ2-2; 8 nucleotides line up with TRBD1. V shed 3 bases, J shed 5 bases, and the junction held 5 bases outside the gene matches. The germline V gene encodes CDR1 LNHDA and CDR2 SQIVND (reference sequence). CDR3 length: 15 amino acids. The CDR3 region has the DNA TGTGCCAGTAGTATCCTCAGGGGGCAAACCGGGGAGCTGTTTTTT. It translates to CASSILRGQTGELFF.

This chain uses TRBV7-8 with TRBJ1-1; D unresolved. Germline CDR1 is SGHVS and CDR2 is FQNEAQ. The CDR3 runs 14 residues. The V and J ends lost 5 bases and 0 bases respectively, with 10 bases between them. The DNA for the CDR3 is TGTGCCAGCAGCGGGCGTCAAATGAACACTGAAGCTTTCTTT. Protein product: CASSGRQMNTEAFF.

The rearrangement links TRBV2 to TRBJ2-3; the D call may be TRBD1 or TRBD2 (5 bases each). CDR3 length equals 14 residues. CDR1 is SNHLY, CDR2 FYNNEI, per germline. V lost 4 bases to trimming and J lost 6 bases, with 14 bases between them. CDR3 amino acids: CASSAGPIPDTQYF. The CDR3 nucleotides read TGTGCCAGCAGTGCGGGACCAATCCCCGATACGCAGTATTTT.

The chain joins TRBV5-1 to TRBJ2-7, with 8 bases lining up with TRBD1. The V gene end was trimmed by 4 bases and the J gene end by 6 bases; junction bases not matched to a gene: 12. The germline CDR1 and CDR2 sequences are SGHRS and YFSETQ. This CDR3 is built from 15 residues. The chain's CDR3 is CASSPGTGASGEQYF. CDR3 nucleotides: TGCGCCAGCAGCCCTGGGACAGGTGCTTCGGGCGAGCAGTACTTC.

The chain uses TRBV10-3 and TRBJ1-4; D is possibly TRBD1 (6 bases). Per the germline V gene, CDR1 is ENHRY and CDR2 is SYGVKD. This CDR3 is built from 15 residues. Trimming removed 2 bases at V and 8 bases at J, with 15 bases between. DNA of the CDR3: TGTGCCATCAGTGAGAGGGCAGGGGTGGGCGAAAAACTGTTTTTT. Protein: CAISERAGVGEKLFF.

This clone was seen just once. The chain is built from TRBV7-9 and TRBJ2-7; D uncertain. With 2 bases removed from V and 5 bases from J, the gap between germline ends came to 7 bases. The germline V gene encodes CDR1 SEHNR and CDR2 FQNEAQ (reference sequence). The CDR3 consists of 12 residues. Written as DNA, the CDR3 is TGTGCCAGCAGCTTACAAGTCAACGAGCAGTACTTC. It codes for CASSLQVNEQYF. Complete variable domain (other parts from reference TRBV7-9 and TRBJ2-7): DTGVSQNPRHKITKRGQNVTFRCDPISEHNRLYWYRQTLGQGPEFLTYFQNEAQLEKSRLLSDRFSAERPKGSFSTLEIQRTEQGDSAMYLCASSLQVNEQYFGPGTRLTVT.

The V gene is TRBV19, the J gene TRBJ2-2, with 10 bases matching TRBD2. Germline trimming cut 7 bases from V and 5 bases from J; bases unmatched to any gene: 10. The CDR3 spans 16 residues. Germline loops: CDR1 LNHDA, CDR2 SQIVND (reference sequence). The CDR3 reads CASTTPGLAPTGELFF. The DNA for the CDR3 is TGTGCCAGTACCACGCCGGGACTAGCGCCAACCGGGGAGCTGTTTTTT.

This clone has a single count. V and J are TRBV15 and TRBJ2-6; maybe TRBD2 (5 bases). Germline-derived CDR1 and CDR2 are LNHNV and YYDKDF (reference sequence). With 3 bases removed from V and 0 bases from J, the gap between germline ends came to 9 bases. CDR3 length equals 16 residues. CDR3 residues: CATSRRVTSGANVLTF. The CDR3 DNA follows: TGTGCCACCAGCAGGCGGGTCACCTCTGGGGCCAACGTCCTGACTTTC.

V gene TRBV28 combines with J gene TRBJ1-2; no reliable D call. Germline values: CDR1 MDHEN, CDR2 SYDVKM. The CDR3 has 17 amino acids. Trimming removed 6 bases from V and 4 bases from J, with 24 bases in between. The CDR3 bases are TGTGCCAGCAGATCCCCGGGCTCGGGCGCGCGTACCTATGGCTACACCTTC. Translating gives CASRSPGSGARTYGYTF.

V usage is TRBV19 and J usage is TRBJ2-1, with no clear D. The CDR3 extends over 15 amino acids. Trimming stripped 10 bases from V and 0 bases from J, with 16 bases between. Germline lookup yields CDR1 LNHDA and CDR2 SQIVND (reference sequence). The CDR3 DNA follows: TGTGCCAATCCACTTCAACGGAGCTCCTACAATGAGCAGTTCTTC. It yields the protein CANPLQRSSYNEQFF.

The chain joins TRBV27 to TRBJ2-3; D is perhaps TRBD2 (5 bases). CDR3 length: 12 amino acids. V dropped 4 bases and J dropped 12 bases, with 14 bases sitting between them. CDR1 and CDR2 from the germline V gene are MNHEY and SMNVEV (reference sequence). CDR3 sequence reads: CASSSRLSIQYF. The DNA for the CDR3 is TGTGCCAGCAGTTCACGACTATCCATTCAGTATTTT.

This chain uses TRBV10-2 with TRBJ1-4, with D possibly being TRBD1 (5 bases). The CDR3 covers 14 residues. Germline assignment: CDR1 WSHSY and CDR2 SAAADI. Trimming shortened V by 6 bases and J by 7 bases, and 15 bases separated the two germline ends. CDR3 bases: TGCGCCAGCAGGGACATGTCCAGAGGTGAAAAACTGTTTTTT. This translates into CASRDMSRGEKLFF.

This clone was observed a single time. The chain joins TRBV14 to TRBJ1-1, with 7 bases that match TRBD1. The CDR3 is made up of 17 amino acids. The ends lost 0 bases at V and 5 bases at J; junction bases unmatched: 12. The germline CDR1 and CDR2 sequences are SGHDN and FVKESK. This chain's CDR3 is CASSQDRDSGRKTEAFF. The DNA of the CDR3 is TGTGCCAGCAGCCAAGATAGGGACAGCGGTAGGAAAACTGAAGCTTTCTTT. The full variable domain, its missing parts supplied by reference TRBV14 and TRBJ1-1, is EAGVTQFPSHSVIEKGQTVTLRCDPISGHDNLYWYRRVMGKEIKFLLHFVKESKQDESGMPNNRFLAERTGGTYSTLKVQPAELEDSGVYFCASSQDRDSGRKTEAFFGQGTRLTVV.